This T cell receptor (beta chain) is drawn from a study of blood T cell repertoires in COVID-19. This clone was observed a handful of times. V lost 7 bases and J lost 5, with 8 bases in between. CDR1 and CDR2 (germline): SNHLY, FYNNEI. The CDR3 extends over 11 amino acids. The assay was immunoSEQ multiplex PCR, and TCRdb's table has in-frame clones only and misses some. The table shows roughly 200,000 clones, with about three quarters occurring only once. Sequencing input: peripheral blood. This rearrangement joins TRBV2 to TRBJ2-5, with D unresolved. The clonotype was recovered from a woman aged 80 or older with active or convalescent COVID-19. The CDR3 protein is CASKRLETQYF. Written as DNA, the CDR3 is TGTGCCAGCAAGAGACTGGAGACCCAGTACTTC. The full variable domain, rest sourced from reference TRBV2 and TRBJ2-5, is EPEVTQTPSHQVTQMGQEVILRCVPISNHLYFYWYRQILGQKVEFLVSFYNNEISEKSEIFDDQFSVERPDGSNFTLKIRSTKLEDSAMYFCASKRLETQYFGPGTRLLVL.